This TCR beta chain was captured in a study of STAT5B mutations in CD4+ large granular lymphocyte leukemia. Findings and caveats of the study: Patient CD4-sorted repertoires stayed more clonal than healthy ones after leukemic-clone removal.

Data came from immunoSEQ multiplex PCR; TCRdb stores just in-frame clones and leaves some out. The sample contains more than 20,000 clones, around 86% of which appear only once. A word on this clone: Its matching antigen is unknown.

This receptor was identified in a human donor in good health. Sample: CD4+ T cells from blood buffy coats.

CDR3 residues: CASRKQGETQYF. The CDR3 DNA reads TGCGCCAGCAGGAAACAGGGAGAGACCCAGTACTTC. The chain carries TRBV5-1 and TRBJ2-5; possible D gene TRBD1, 6 bases. From germline, CDR1 is SGHRS and CDR2 YFSETQ. Trimming left V 5 bases short and J 4 bases short, with 9 bases between. CDR3 size: 12 residues.